The subject of this entry is one T cell receptor (beta chain). CDR3 length: 15 residues. Per germline, CDR1 KGHSH and CDR2 LQKENI. Between the trimmed V and J ends, which lost 5 bases and 0 bases, there was a span of 10 bases. Libraries were prepared by immunoSEQ multiplex PCR; TCRdb keeps only in-frame clonotypes and omits some of them. The table includes fewer than 600,000 clones, 88% detected once. This entry comes from a study of blood T cell repertoires in COVID-19. Sequencing input: PBMCs or T cells enriched from blood (not recorded which). The source of this sequence is a woman in her forties who had recovered from COVID-19. V usage is TRBV18 and J usage is TRBJ1-4; tentative D call: TRBD1 (6 bases). This CDR3 is CASSGQIATNEKLFF. The CDR3 DNA sequence: TGTGCCAGCTCAGGACAGATTGCAACTAATGAAAAACTGTTTTTT.